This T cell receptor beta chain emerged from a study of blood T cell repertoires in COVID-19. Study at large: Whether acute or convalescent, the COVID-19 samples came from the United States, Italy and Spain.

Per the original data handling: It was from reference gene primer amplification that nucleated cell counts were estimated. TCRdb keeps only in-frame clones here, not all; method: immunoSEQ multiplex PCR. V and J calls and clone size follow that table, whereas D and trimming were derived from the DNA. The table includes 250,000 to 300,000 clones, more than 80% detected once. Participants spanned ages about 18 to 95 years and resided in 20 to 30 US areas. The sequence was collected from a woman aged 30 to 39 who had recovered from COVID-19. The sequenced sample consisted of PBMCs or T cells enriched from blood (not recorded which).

This CDR3 is CASSLRSEGPDTQYF. The CDR3 DNA reads as TGCGCCAGCAGCTTAAGATCCGAGGGCCCAGATACGCAGTATTTT. The chain links TRBV4-1 to TRBJ2-3; possible D gene TRBD2, 5 bases. The V gene lost 5 bases and the J gene lost 4 bases, with 16 bases spanning the gap. The CDR3 sequence is 15 residues long. Germline V gene data show CDR1 as MGHRA and CDR2 as YSYEKL.